This T cell receptor (beta chain) was profiled in a study of T cell repertoires in cytomegalovirus infection. Study-level background: Peptides in the study included HLA-C-restricted and HLA-B-restricted CMV epitopes. Public TCR beta signatures provided an indication of both CMV infection and a matching HLA type. Overall study results and limits: Clonotype analysis showed dominance of the ex vivo response by HLA-C-restricted CMV-specific TCR beta clonotypes. People with CMV and the relevant HLA were identified by cumulative public TCR beta family frequency.

The CDR3 runs 15 residues. Germline lookup yields CDR1 MNHEY and CDR2 SVGEGT. Trimming took 0 bases from V and 1 from J; bases not matched to a gene: 3. This clonotype was recorded a few times. Its antigen is unknown. MiXCR was run by TCRdb on the reads, yielding one entry per CDR3 protein. Here the sample spans around 770,000 distinct CDR3 sequences, almost 30% being singletons. Sequences were derived from cultured CD8+ T cells from PBMCs, sampled from culture after CMV antigen stimulation. J is TRBJ2-7 and V is TRBV6-2 or TRBV6-3; TRBD1 matches 7 bases. The sequence was obtained from a human donor in good health (CMV status not recorded). Some clones in this sample may be carry-over from other donors' samples. CDR3 protein: CASSYSRQGSYEQYV. DNA for the CDR3: TGTGCCAGCAGTTACTCGCGACAGGGTTCCTACGAGCAGTACGTC.